This T cell receptor (beta chain) was observed in a study of cytomegalovirus exposure and HLA in healthy donors (dated by TCRdb to between 2016 and 2019). Some background on the complete study: An earlier analysis of roughly 500 of the donors reported more than 250 Gb of sequence data and some 100 million unique TCR beta sequences from roughly 200 million T cells. About 330 gigabases of sequencing data and tens of millions of unique TCR sequences made up an early release that covered several hundred HLA-typed donors. Of the 300 to 500 genotyped donors, 65% to 90% were placed in the genetic ancestry cluster associated with self-reported Caucasian donors. The study was designed to test whether signatures of past pathogen exposure could be identified by cataloging public T cell receptors. The T cell repertoires of under 700 subjects were profiled by immunosequencing and related to cytomegalovirus serostatus. Besides the first cohort of around 700 subjects, a separate validation cohort made up of about 120 different subjects was used. To predict cytomegalovirus infection status, the study brought together high-throughput TCR immunosequencing, statistical association of individual TCRs with disease status, and machine learning. To study patterns of TCR occurrence, a later analysis re-analyzed previously published TCR beta repertoires from 600 to 750 donors and added high-resolution HLA genotyping. Rather than drawing on any new phenotypic data, the later analysis identified candidate immune exposures from TCR beta sequences and the way those sequences occurred across donors. An earlier analysis of some 500 of the donors used high-throughput TCR beta sequencing to judge whether each TCR beta V gene segment behaved as functional or pseudogenic. Donor age, sex, ethnicity and CMV serostatus were collected together with the repertoire data. A later genetic analysis used genome-wide SNP genotypes for about 65% of the roughly 700 donors, treating that subset as a discovery cohort. All discovery cohort repertoires had been generated on a single sequencing platform. Both class I and class II loci were covered by HLA typing, at four-digit resolution. Typing coverage varied by locus: roughly 620-640 donors for A, B, C, DRB1 and DQB1; approximately 520 for DQA1; 600 to 610 for DPA1; 450 to 480 for DPB1. Roughly 5 DR-DQ haplotypes were handled as single units for association and clustering, since linkage in the cohort was strong. Among 398 genotyped donors of the cohort, an average of 235,054 unique TCR beta nucleotide sequences were sequenced per donor, 15% to 20% of them non-productive.

On this clone itself: This clone's antigen is unknown. Base qualities are not provided; no much larger clone lies one nucleotide away.

Libraries were constructed by the immunoSEQ multiplex PCR assay. For the multiplex PCR, a mixture combining 60 forward primers for TCR Vbeta segments and 13 reverse primers for TCR Jbeta segments was used. The CDR3 region of rearranged TCR beta genes was amplified from genomic DNA with a multiplex PCR assay. The amplified TCR beta libraries were sequenced on the Illumina HiSeq System as 87-base-pair reads. Per the source publication's procedure: In a later analysis, tens of millions of unique TCR beta chains were counted across the roughly 670 repertoires, and approximately 11 million of these chains were shared by at least two donors. A nearest-neighbor algorithm error-corrected the raw reads and collapsed the reads into unique sequences, merging closely related sequences to remove PCR and sequencing errors. Alignment of CDR3 sequences to IMGT reference sequences was used to assign V, D and J gene segments. For a sequence to be retained, at least a six-nucleotide match to both a V gene segment and a J gene segment was required. A rearrangement was called productive if the CDR3 had no stop codons and remained in frame with V and J, and every other rearrangement was called non-productive. Following IMGT convention, CDR3 was defined as the stretch from the second conserved V-encoded cysteine to the conserved J-encoded phenylalanine. The earlier analysis of more than 450 of the donors excluded sequences that lacked an unambiguous match to a single V gene segment. In an earlier analysis of approximately 560 of the donors, a V segment was called functional when productive rearrangements were above 56.7%, and segregating when the standard deviation between donors exceeded 5%. A statistical classification framework was built for diagnosing cytomegalovirus status from the catalog of TCR beta chain sequences. In a later analysis, V and J genes were assigned by comparing TCR nucleotide sequences against IMGT/GENE-DB human TR gene sequences. The TCRdist pipeline was used in a later analysis to assign CDR3 sequences and most-parsimonious VDJ recombination scenarios. A later analysis defined each TCR beta chain by its CDR3 amino acid sequence plus V-gene family, and excluded reads lacking a unique V-gene family. To address suspected cross-contamination and a sequencing artifact, a later analysis removed approximately 590 highly shared, low-generation-probability nucleotide sequences. For each public chain, a later analysis derived a clonal expansion index from normalized ranks of inferred template counts within each repertoire. In a later analysis, generation probabilities were computed with a VDJ recombination model fitted to out-of-frame rearrangements, and the resulting probabilities were checked against IGoR. Hypergeometric tests were used in a later analysis to score TCR-TCR, TCR-HLA and TCR-CMV co-occurrence, with a repertoire-size bias correction applied to the TCR pairs. To estimate false discovery rates, a later analysis permuted the HLA or CMV assignments 20 times. A later analysis grouped co-occurring TCRs with DBSCAN, adding TCRdist sequence similarity when clustering within HLA-allele-positive subsets. Co-occurrence clustering excluded repertoires with fewer than 30,000 or more than 120,000 public chains, plus five with anomalous nucleotide sharing. TCRdb took over this immuneACCESS table, retaining in-frame rearrangements with V and J assigned. Such tables are incomplete; in checked studies, under half of the missing clones stem from an unresolved V gene, and the remainder is unexplained. V and J calls and clone size are copied from that table; D and trimming were computed from the DNA. This sample is represented by 130,000 to 150,000 clones; roughly 66% of them were singletons. 1.5% to 2% of the sample is held by the ten biggest clonotypes.

The cohort consisted of approximately 670 healthy bone marrow donors. Cohort members were all nominally healthy when sampled, although unrecorded immune exposures were likely present. The donor was CMV seronegative and belonged to the group of several hundred seronegative cohort members. Every donor gave a peripheral blood sample, and the peripheral blood mononuclear cells from that sample were used for TCR beta sequencing. The Qiagen DNeasy Blood Extraction Kit was used to extract genomic DNA from the blood cell samples. What the research found in general, with its limitations: The classifier was reported to diagnose cytomegalovirus status with high specificity and sensitivity in both the original cohort and the validation cohort. The cohort was sequenced for TCR beta chains only, and without alpha or paired-chain data the features that could be detected were limited. The study gave a list of 150 to 200 TCR beta chains associated with cytomegalovirus. The earlier analysis of 587 of the donors excluded some 15 rarely observed V segments, including chromosome 9 orphons, because counts were too low. A further reported finding was that TCR beta sequences accurately predicted the HLA-A and HLA-B alleles for most subjects in the first cohort. The authors suggested that the approach could potentially be extended to other disease states and immunological phenotypes. An association between a missense DCLRE1C variant and V-gene and J-gene trimming of TCR beta chains was found in a later genetic analysis and replicated in an independent cohort. Correlated functional status among segregating V segments might reflect linkage disequilibrium, but an unknown experimental factor could not be ruled out. In a later genetic analysis, fewer N-insertions in productive TCRs were reported among donors in an Asian-associated ancestry cluster than the roughly 710-donor mean. In an earlier analysis of some 550 of the donors, most TCR beta V segments were observed in productive rearrangements about 87% or about 30% of the time, broadly matching IMGT annotations. Some IMGT-functional V segments, including TRBV6-2 and TRBV6-3, could not be told apart with the 87-base-pair reads, so those segments were excluded. Because HLA typing was unavailable for some donors at each locus, only the typed subset was used in association tests. In vitro tests confirmed that a few of the cytomegalovirus-associated TCR beta chains recognize cytomegalovirus antigens. Roughly uniform sequencing depth across donors was assumed in presence/absence analyses, although this assumption may not hold. At a false discovery rate of 0.05, a later analysis linked 16,951 TCR beta sequences to specific HLA alleles. Most TCR sequences were observed very rarely across donors, whereas some public TCRs were present in many individuals. A later analysis reported that several top co-occurrence clusters appeared linked to parvovirus B19, influenza, CMV and Epstein-Barr virus. In a later analysis, the rate of TCR association differed among HLA loci, with DRB1 alleles having the most associated TCRs and HLA-C alleles having the fewest. Assigning TCR associations to individual alleles was difficult when HLA alleles, especially DR and DQ, strongly co-occurred. Immune exposure information for the cohort was limited to CMV serostatus. In a later analysis, HLA-associated TCR beta chains were found to be more clonally expanded and to have lower generation probabilities than equally common non-associated chains. A cluster of highly shared sequence variants was judged likely to represent a technical artifact of the sequencing pipeline. A later analysis found that most CMV-associated TCR beta chains appeared HLA-restricted, with HLA associations seemingly driven largely by CMV exposure.

The CDR3 runs 13 amino acids, cysteine and phenylalanine included. The read is trimmed to its CDR3 DNA, 39 bases read in frame from base 1. The germline V gene (reference sequence) supplies CDR1 LNHDA and CDR2 SQIVND. V is pared back by 6 bases and J by 5 bases, with 8 bases lying between the germline termini. The chain uses TRBV19 and TRBJ1-6, with TRBD1 perhaps the D gene, on 5 matching bases. Material: PBMCs. This sequence originates from a young woman in good health and CMV-seronegative. The CDR3: CASRGRDNSPLHF. The DNA sequence is given as TGTGCCAGTAGAGGCAGGGATAATTCACCCCTCCACTTT.